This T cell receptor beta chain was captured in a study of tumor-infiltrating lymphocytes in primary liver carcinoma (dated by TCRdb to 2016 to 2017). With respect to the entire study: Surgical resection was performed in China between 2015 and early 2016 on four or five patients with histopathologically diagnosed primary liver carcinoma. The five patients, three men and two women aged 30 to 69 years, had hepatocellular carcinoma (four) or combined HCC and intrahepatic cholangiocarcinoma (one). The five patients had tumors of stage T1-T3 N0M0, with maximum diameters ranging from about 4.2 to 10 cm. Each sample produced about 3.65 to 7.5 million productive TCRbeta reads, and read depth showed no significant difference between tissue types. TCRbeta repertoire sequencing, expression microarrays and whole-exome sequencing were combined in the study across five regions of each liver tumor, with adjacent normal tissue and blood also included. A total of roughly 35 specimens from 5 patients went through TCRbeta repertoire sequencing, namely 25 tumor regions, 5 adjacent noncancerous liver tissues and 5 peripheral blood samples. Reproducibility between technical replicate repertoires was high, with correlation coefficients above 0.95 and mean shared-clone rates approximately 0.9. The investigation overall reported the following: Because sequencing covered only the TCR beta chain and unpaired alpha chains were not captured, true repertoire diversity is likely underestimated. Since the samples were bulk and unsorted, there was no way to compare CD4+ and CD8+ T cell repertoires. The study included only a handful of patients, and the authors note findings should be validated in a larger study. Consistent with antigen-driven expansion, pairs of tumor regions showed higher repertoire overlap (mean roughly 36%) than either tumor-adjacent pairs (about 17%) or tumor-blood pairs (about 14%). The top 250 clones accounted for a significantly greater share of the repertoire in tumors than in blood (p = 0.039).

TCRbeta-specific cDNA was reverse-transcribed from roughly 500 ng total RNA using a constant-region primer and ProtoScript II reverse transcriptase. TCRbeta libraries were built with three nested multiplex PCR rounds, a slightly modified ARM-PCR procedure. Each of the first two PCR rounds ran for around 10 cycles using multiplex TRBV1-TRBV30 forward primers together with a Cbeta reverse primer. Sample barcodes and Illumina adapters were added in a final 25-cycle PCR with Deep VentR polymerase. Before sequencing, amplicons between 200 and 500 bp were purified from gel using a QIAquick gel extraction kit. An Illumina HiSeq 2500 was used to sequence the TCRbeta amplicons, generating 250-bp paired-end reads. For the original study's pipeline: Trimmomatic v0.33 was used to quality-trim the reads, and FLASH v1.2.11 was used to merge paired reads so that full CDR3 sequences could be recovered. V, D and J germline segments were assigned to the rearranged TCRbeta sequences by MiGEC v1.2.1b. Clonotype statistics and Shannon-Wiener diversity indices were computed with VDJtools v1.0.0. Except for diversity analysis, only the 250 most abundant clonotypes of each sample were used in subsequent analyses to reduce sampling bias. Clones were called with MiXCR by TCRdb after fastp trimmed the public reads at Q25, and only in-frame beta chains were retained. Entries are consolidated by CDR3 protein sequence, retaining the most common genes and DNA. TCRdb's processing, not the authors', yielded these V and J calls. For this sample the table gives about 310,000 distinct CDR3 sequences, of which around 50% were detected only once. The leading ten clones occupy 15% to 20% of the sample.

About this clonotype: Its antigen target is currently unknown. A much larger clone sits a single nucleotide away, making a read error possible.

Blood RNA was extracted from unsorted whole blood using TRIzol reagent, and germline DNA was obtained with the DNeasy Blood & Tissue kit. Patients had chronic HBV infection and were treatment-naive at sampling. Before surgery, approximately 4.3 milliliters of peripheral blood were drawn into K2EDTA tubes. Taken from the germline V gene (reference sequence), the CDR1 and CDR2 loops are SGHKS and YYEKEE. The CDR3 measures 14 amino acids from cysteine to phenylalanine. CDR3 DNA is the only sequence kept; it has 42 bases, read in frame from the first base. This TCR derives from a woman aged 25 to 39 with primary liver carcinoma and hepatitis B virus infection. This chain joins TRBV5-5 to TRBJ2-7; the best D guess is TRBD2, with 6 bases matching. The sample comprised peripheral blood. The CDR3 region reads CANSFTSFPDEQYF. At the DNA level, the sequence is TGTGCCAACAGCTTTACTAGCTTTCCGGACGAGCAGTACTTC.